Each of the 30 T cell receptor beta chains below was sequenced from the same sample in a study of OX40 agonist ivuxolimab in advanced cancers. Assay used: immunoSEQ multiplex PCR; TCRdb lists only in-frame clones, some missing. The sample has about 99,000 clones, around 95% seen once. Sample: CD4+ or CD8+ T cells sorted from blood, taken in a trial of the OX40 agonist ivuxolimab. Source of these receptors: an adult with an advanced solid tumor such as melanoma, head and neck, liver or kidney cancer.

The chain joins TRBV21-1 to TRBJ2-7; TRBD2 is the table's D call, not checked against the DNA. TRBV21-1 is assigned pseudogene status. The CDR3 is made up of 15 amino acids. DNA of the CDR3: TGTGCCAGCAGCAAAAAGACTAAAAGCTCCTACGAGCAGTACTTC. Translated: CASSKKTKSSYEQYF.

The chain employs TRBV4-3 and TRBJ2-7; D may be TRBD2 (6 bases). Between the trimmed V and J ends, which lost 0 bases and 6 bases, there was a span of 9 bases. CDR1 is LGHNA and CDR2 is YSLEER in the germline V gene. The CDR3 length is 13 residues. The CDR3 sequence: CASSQDQGGEQYF. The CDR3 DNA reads TGCGCCAGCAGCCAAGATCAGGGAGGCGAGCAGTACTTC.

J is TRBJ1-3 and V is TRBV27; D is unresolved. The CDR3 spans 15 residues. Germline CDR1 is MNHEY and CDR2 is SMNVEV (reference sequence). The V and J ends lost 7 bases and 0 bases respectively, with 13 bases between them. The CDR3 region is CASKVDGNSGNTIYF. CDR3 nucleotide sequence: TGTGCCAGCAAGGTGGACGGGAACTCTGGAAACACCATATATTTT.

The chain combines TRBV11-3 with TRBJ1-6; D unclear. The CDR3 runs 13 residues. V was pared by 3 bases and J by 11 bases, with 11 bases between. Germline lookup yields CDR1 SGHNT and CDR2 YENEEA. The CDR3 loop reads CASSFQNEAPLHF. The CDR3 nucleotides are TGTGCCAGCAGCTTCCAAAACGAGGCACCCCTCCACTTT.

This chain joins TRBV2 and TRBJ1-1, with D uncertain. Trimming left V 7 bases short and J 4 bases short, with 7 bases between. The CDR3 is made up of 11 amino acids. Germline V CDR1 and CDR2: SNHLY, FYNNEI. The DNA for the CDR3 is TGTGCCAGCAAGGCGGGCACTGAAGCTTTCTTT. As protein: CASKAGTEAFF. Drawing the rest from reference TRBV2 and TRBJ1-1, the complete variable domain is EPEVTQTPSHQVTQMGQEVILRCVPISNHLYFYWYRQILGQKVEFLVSFYNNEISEKSEIFDDQFSVERPDGSNFTLKIRSTKLEDSAMYFCASKAGTEAFFGQGTRLTVV.

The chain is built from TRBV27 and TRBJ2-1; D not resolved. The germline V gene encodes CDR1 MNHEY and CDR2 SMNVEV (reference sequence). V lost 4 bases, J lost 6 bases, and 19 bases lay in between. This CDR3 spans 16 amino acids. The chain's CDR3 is CASSSQPVLTGNEQFF. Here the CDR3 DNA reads TGTGCCAGCAGTTCGCAACCAGTTCTTACGGGCAATGAGCAGTTCTTC.

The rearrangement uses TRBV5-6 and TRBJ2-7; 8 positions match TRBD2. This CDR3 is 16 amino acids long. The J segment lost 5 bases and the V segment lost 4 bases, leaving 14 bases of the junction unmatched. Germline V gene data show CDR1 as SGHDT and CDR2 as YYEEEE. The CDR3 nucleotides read TGTGCCAGCAGCCCGGACCCCGGGACTAGACCAAACGAGCAGTACTTC. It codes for CASSPDPGTRPNEQYF. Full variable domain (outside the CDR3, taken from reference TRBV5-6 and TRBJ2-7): DAGVTQSPTHLIKTRGQQVTLRCSPKSGHDTVSWYQQALGQGPQFIFQYYEEEERQRGNFPDRFSGHQFPNYSSELNVNALLLGDSALYLCASSPDPGTRPNEQYFGPGTRLTVT.

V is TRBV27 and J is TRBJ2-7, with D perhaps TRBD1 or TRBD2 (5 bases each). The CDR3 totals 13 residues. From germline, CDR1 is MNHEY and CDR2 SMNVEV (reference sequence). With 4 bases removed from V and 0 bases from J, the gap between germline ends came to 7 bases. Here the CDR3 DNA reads TGTGCCAGCAGTTACGGGACCTCCTACGAGCAGTACTTC. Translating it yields CASSYGTSYEQYF.

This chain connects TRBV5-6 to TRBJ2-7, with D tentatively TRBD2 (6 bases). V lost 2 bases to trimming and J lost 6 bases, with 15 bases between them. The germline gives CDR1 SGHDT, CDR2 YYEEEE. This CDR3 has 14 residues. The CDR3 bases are TGTGCCAGCAGCTTAATCCGGGAGAGGGGCGAGCAGTACTTC. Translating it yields CASSLIRERGEQYF. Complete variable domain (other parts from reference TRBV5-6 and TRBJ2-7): DAGVTQSPTHLIKTRGQQVTLRCSPKSGHDTVSWYQQALGQGPQFIFQYYEEEERQRGNFPDRFSGHQFPNYSSELNVNALLLGDSALYLCASSLIRERGEQYFGPGTRLTVT.

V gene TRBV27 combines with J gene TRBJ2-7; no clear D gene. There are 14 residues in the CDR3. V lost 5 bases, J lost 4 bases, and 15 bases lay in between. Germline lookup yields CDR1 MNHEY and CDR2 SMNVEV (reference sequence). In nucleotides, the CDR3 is TGTGCCAGCAGTCTCTTAGACAAACCTTACGAGCAGTACTTC. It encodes CASSLLDKPYEQYF.

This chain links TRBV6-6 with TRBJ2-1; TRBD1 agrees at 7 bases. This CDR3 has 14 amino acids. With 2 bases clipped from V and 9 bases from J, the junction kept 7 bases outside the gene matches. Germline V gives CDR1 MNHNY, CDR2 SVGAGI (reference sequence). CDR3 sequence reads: CASSYPTGDGEQFF. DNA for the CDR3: TGTGCCAGCAGTTACCCCACAGGGGACGGTGAGCAGTTCTTC.

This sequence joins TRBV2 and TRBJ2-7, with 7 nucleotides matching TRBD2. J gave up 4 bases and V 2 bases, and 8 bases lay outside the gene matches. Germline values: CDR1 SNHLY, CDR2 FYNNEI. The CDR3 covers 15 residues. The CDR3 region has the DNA TGTGCCAGCAGTGAAATGACGGCGGGGGATTACGAGCAGTACTTC. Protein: CASSEMTAGDYEQYF.

The CDR3 region is CASSSYQEFGTEAFF. The CDR3 region has the DNA TGTGCCAGCAGTTCTTATCAGGAATTTGGCACTGAAGCTTTCTTT. The chain carries TRBV27 and TRBJ1-1, with D unresolved. Germline loops: CDR1 MNHEY, CDR2 SMNVEV (reference sequence). V was cut by 4 bases and J by 4 bases, with 16 bases left in between. The CDR3 extends over 15 amino acids.

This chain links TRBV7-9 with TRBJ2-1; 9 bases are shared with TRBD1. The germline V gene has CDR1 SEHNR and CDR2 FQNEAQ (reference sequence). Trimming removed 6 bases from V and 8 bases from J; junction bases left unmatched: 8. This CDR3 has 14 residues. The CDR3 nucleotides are TGTGCCAGCAGTTCGGGACAGGGCGAGGATGAGCAGTTCTTC. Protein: CASSSGQGEDEQFF.

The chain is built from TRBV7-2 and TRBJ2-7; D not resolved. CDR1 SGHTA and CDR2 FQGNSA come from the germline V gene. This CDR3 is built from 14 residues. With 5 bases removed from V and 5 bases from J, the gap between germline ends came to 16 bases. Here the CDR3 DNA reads TGTGCCAGCAGCCTCGACCAATCGGCAAACGAGCAGTACTTC. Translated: CASSLDQSANEQYF.

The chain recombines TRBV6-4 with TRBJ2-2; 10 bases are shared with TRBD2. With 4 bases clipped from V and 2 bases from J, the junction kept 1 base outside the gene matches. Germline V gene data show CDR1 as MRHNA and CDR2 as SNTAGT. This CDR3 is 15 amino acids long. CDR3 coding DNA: TGTGCCAGCAGTGTAGCGGGGGGAAACACCGGGGAGCTGTTTTTT. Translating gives CASSVAGGNTGELFF.

For the CDR3, the DNA is TGTGCCAGCAGTGAATTTCTGACTAGCGAAGTTACAGATACGCAGTATTTT. This sequence encodes CASSEFLTSEVTDTQYF. This chain uses TRBV25-1 with TRBJ2-3, with 8 bases fitting TRBD2. Per the germline V gene, CDR1 is MGHDK and CDR2 is SYGVNS. V was clipped by 1 base and J by 3 bases; unmatched bases: 9. This CDR3 is built from 17 residues.

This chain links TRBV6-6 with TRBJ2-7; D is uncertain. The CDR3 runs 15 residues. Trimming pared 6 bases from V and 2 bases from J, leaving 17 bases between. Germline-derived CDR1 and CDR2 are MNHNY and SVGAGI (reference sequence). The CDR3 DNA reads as TGTGCCAGCAGCACCCCCCTCCAGGCAACCTACGAGCAGTACTTC. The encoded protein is CASSTPLQATYEQYF.

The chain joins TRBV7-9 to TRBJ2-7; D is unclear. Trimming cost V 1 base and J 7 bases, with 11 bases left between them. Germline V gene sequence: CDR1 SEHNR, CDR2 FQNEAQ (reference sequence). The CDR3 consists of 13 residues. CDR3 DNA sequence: TGTGCCAGCAGCTTAGTCGGAGCTCGAGAGCAGTACTTC. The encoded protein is CASSLVGAREQYF.

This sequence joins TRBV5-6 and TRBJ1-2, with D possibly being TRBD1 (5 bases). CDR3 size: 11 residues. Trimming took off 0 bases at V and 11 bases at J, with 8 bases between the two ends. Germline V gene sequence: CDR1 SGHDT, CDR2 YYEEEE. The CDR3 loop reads CASSLGGDYTF. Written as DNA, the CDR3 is TGTGCCAGCAGCTTGGGGGGCGATTACACCTTC.

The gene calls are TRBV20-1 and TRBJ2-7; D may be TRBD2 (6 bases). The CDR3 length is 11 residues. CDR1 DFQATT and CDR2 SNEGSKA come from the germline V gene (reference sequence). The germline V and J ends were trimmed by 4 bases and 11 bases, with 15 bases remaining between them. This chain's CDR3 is CSAILLREEYF. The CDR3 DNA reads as TGCAGTGCTATCCTGTTGCGGGAAGAGTACTTC.

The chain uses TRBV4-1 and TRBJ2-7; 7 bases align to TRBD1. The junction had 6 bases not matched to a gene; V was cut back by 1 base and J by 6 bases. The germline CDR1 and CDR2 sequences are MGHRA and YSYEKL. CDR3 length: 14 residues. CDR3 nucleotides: TGCGCCAGCAGCCAAGTCAAGGGGGCGTCCGAGCAGTACTTC. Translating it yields CASSQVKGASEQYF.

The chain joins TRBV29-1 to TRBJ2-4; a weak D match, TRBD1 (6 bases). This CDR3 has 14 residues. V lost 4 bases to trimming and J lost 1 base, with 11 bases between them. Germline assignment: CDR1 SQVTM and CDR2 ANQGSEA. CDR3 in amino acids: CSVAPQGAKNIQYF. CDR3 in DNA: TGCAGCGTTGCGCCCCAGGGGGCCAAAAACATTCAGTACTTC.

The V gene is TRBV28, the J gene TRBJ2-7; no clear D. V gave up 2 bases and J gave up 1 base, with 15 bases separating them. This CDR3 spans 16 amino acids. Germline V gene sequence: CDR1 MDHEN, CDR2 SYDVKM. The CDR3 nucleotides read TGTGCCAGCAGTTTAATCCGAGATACGTGGTCCTACGAGCAGTACTTC. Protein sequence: CASSLIRDTWSYEQYF.

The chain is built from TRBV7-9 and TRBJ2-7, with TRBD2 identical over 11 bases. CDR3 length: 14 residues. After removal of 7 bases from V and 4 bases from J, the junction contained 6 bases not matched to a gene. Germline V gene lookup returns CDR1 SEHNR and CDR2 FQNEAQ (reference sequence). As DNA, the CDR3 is TGTGCCAGCACCTATAGCGGGAGGGAGTACGAGCAGTACTTC. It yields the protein CASTYSGREYEQYF.

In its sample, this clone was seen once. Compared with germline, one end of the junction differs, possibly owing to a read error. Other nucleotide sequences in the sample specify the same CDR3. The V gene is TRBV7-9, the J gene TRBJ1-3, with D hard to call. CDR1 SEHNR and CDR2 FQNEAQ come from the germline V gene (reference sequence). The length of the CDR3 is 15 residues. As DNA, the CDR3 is TGCGCCAGCAGCTTGGCAGGAAGCTCTGGAAACACCATATATTTT. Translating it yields CASSLAGSSGNTIYF.

The CDR3 DNA reads as TGTGCCAGCAGCCCGACAGGGGGTCTCTACGAGCAGTACTTC. Its translation is CASSPTGGLYEQYF. The V call is TRBV14, the J call TRBJ2-7, with TRBD1 matching 9 bases. The germline V gene encodes CDR1 SGHDN and CDR2 FVKESK. The ends lost 4 bases at V and 3 bases at J; junction bases unmatched: 4. The CDR3 totals 14 residues.

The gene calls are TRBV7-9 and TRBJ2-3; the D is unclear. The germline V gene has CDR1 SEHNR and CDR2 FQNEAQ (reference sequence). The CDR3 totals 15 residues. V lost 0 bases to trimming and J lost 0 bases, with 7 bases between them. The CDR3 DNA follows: TGTGCCAGCAGCTTAGCGATGAGTAGCACAGATACGCAGTATTTT. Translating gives CASSLAMSSTDTQYF.

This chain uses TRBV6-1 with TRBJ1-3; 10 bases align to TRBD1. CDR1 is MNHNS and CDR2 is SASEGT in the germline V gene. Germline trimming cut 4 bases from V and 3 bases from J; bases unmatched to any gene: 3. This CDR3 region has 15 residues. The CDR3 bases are TGTGCCAGCAGTGCCGGACAGGGGGTTGGAAACACCATATATTTT. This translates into CASSAGQGVGNTIYF.

As DNA, the CDR3 is TGCGCCAGCAGCCAGGACCGGGACATCTCTGGAAACACCATATATTTT. It codes for CASSQDRDISGNTIYF. The chain couples TRBV4-3 to TRBJ1-3; weak D call: TRBD1 (6 bases). The CDR3 extends over 16 amino acids. Trimming took 3 bases from V and 0 from J, leaving 12 bases between them. Germline CDR1 LGHNA, CDR2 YSLEER.